Following are 2 T cell receptor beta chains from one sample sequenced in a study of OX40 agonist ivuxolimab in advanced cancers. The assay was immunoSEQ multiplex PCR, and TCRdb's table has in-frame clones only and misses some. The sample lists tens of thousands of clones; around 90% were seen once. The source material was CD4+ or CD8+ T cells sorted from blood, sampled in a trial of the OX40 agonist ivuxolimab. These receptors originate from an adult with an advanced solid tumor such as melanoma, head and neck, liver or kidney cancer.

This clone was observed a single time. The genes are TRBV5-4 and TRBJ2-3, with TRBD1 matching over 12 bases. Trimming removed 2 bases from V and 4 bases from J; junction bases left unmatched: 2. Per the germline V gene, CDR1 is SGHNT and CDR2 is YYREEE (reference sequence). The CDR3 loop spans 15 amino acids. The CDR3: CASSFGTGGADTQYF. Written as DNA, the CDR3 is TGTGCCAGCAGCTTCGGGACAGGGGGCGCAGATACGCAGTATTTT.

The V call is TRBV15, the J call TRBJ1-2; D gene ambiguous. Trimming shortened V by 0 bases and J by 7 bases, and 12 bases separated the two germline ends. Germline CDR1 is LNHNV and CDR2 is YYDKDF (reference sequence). The CDR3 totals 14 residues. The DNA for the CDR3 is TGTGCCACCAGCAGAGATAGGGCCGGGCTTGGCTACACCTTC. As protein: CATSRDRAGLGYTF.